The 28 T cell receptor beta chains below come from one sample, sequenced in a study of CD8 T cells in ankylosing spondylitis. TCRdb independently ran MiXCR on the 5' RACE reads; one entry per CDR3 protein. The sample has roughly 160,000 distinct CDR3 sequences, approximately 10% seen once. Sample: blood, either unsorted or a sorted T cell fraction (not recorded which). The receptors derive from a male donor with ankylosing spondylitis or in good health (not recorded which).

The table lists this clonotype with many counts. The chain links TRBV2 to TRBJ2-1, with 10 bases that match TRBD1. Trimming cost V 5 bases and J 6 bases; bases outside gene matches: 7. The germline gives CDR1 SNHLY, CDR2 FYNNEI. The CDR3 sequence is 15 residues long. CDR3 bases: TGTGCCAGCAGTTCAGACAGGGGGCTACTCAATGAGCAGTTCTTC. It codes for CASSSDRGLLNEQFF.

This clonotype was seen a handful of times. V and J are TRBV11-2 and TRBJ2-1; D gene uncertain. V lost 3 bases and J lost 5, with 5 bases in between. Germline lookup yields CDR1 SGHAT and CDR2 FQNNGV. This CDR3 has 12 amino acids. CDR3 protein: CASSFNDNEQFF. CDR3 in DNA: TGTGCCAGCAGCTTCAACGACAATGAGCAGTTCTTC.

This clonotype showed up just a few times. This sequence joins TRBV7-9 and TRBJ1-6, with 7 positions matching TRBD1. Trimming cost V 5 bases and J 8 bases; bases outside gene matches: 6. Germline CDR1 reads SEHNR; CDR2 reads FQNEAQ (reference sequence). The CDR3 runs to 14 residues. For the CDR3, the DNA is TGTGCCAGCAGCCAGACAGGGCGAGATTCACCCCTCCACTTT. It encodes CASSQTGRDSPLHF.

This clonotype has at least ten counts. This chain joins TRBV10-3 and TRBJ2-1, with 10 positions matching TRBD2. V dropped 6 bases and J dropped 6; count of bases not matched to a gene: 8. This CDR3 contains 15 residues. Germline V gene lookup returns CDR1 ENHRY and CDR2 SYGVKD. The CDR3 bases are TGTGCCATCAGGGACAGCGGGGGGGCCTCCAATGAGCAGTTCTTC. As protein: CAIRDSGGASNEQFF.

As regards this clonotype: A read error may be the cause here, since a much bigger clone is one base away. The CDR3 loop reads CASSLGQGQLYTF. As DNA, the CDR3 is TGTGCCAGCAGCTTAGGACAGGGGCAACTCTACACCTTC. V usage is TRBV7-8 and J usage is TRBJ1-2; 8 bases fit TRBD1. Germline V CDR1 and CDR2: SGHVS, FQNEAQ. The CDR3 runs to 13 residues. Trimming cost V 1 base and J 10 bases; bases outside gene matches: 5.

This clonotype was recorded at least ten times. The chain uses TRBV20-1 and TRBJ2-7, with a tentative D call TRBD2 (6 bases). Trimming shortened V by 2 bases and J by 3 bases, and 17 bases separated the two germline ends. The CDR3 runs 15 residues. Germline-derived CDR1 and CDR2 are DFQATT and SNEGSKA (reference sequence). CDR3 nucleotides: TGCAGTGCTAGATTTCCCGGGACTCCCGACTACGAGCAGTACTTC. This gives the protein CSARFPGTPDYEQYF.

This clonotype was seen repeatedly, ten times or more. CDR3 sequence reads: CSAIPGTGEGYTF. CDR3 bases: TGCAGTGCTATCCCAGGGACAGGGGAAGGCTACACCTTC. The rearrangement uses TRBV20-1 and TRBJ1-2, with 10 bases matching TRBD1. The CDR3 has 13 amino acids. Looked up from germline, CDR1 is DFQATT and CDR2 is SNEGSKA (reference sequence). Losses at the gene ends were 4 bases for V and 8 bases for J; bases not matched to a gene: 7.

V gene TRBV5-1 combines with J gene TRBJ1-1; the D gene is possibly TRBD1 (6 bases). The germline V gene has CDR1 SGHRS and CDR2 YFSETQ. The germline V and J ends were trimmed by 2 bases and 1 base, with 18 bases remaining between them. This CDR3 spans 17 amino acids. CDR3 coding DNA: TGCGCCAGCAGCTTCGACCCTCCTGGACAGCCGAACACTGAAGCTTTCTTT. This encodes CASSFDPPGQPNTEAFF. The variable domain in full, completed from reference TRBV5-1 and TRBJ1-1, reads KAGVTQTPRYLIKTRGQQVTLSCSPISGHRSVSWYQQTPGQGLQFLFEYFSETQRNKGNFPGRFSGRQFSNSRSEMNVSTLELGDSALYLCASSFDPPGQPNTEAFFGQGTRLTVV.

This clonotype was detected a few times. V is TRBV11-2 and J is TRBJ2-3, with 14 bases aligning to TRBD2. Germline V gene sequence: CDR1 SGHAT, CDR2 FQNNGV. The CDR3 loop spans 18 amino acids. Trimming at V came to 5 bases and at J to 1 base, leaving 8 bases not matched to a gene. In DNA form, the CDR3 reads TGTGCCAGCAGCATCGGACTAGCGGGGGGAACGGGCACAGATACGCAGTATTTT. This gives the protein CASSIGLAGGTGTDTQYF.

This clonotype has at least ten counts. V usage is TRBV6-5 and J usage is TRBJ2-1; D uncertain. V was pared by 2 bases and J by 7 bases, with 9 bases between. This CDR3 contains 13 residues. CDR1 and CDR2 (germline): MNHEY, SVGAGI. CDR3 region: CASSYGGGNEQFF. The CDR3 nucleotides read TGTGCCAGCAGTTACGGCGGTGGAAATGAGCAGTTCTTC.

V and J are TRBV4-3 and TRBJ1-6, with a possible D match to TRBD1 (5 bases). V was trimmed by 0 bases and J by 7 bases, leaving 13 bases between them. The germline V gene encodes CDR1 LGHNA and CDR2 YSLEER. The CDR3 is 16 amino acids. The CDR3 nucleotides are TGCGCCAGCAGCCAAGAAGTGGGTCCAGGGAATTCACCCCTCCACTTT. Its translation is CASSQEVGPGNSPLHF.

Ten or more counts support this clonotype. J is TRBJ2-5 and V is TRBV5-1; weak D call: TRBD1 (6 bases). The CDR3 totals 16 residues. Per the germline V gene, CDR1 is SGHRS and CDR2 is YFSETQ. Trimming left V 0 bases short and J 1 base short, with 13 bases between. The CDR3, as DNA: TGCGCCAGCAGCTTGGCGGCAGGGGCGGGCCAAGAGACCCAGTACTTC. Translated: CASSLAAGAGQETQYF. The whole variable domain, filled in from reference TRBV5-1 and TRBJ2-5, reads KAGVTQTPRYLIKTRGQQVTLSCSPISGHRSVSWYQQTPGQGLQFLFEYFSETQRNKGNFPGRFSGRQFSNSRSEMNVSTLELGDSALYLCASSLAAGAGQETQYFGPGTRLLVL.

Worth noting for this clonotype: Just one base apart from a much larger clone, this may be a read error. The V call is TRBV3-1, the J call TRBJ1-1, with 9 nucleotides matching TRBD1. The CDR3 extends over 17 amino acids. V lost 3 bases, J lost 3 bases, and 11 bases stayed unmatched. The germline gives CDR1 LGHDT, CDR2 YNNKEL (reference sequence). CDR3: CASSHPGDRALDTEAFF. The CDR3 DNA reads TGTGCCAGCAGCCATCCCGGGGACAGGGCTTTGGACACTGAAGCTTTCTTT.

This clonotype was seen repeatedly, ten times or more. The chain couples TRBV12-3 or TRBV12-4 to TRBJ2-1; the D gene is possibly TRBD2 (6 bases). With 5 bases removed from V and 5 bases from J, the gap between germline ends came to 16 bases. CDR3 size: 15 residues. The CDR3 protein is CASSRLASTHNEQFF. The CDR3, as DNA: TGTGCCAGCAGTCGCCTAGCGTCTACACACAATGAGCAGTTCTTC.

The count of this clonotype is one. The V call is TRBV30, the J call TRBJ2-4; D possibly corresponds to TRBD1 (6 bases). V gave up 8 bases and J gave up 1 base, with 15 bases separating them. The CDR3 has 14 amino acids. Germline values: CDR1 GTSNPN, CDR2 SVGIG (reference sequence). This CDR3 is CAQIAGAAKNIQYF. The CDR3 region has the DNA TGTGCCCAAATAGCAGGGGCGGCCAAAAACATTCAGTACTTC.

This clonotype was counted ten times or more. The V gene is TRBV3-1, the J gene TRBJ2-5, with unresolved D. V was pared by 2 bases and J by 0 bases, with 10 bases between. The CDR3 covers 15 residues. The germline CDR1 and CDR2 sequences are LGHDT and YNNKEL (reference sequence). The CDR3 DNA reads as TGTGCCAGCAGCCAATTCAGCTCTTACCAAGAGACCCAGTACTTC. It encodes CASSQFSSYQETQYF.

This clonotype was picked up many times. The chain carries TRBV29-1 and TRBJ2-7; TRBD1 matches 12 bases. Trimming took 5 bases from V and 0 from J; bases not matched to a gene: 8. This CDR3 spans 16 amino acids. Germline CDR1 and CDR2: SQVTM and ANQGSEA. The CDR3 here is CSVRQRDRGPSYEQYF. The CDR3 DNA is TGCAGCGTTAGGCAGAGGGACAGGGGGCCCTCCTACGAGCAGTACTTC.

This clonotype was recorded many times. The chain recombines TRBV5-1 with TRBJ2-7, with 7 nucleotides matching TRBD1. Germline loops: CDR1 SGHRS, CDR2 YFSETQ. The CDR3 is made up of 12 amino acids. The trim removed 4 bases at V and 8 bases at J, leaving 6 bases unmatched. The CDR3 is CASSQRQGQQYF. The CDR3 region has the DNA TGCGCCAGCAGCCAACGACAGGGTCAGCAGTACTTC. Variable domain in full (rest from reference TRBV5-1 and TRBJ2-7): KAGVTQTPRYLIKTRGQQVTLSCSPISGHRSVSWYQQTPGQGLQFLFEYFSETQRNKGNFPGRFSGRQFSNSRSEMNVSTLELGDSALYLCASSQRQGQQYFGPGTRLTVT.

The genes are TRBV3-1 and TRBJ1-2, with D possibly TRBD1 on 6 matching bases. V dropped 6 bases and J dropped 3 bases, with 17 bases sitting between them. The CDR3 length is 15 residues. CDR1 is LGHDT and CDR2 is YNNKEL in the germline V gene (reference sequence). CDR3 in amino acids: CASRLRGARDYGYTF. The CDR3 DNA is TGTGCCAGCAGACTCAGGGGCGCGCGCGACTATGGCTACACCTTC.

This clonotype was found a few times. This CDR3 reads CASSLVTGANVLTF. Written as DNA, the CDR3 is TGTGCCAGCAGCTTAGTAACCGGGGCCAACGTCCTGACTTTC. The chain is built from TRBV11-2 and TRBJ2-6; D gene ambiguous. Trimming stripped 1 base from V and 4 bases from J, with 5 bases between. The length of the CDR3 is 14 residues. Germline CDR1 SGHAT, CDR2 FQNNGV.

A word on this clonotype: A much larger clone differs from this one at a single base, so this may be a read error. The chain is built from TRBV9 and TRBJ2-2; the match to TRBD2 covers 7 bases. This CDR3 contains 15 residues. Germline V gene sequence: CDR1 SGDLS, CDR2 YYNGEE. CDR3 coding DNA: TGTGCCAGCAGTGCCCGGACTAGTAACACCGGGGCGCTGTTTTTT. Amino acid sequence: CASSARTSNTGALFF.

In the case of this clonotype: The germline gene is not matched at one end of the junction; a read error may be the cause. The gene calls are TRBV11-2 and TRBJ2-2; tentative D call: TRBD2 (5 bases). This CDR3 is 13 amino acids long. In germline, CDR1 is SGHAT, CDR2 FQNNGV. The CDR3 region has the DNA TGTGCCGGCAGCCGAGGGAGCGCCGGGGAGCTGTTTTTT. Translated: CAGSRGSAGELFF.

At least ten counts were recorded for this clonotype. CDR3 region: CASSARQGGKTDTQYF. CDR3 sequence (DNA): TGTGCCAGCAGCGCCAGACAGGGTGGGAAGACAGATACGCAGTATTTT. The chain is built from TRBV7-2 and TRBJ2-3; TRBD1 matches 7 bases. CDR3 length equals 16 residues. The germline CDR1 and CDR2 sequences are SGHTA and FQGNSA. V dropped 5 bases and J dropped 3; count of bases not matched to a gene: 11.

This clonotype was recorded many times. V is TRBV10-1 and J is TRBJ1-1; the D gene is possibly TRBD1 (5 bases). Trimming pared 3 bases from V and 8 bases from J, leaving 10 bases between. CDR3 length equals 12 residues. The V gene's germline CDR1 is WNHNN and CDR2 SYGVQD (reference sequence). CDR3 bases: TGCGCCAGCAGTGATGGGGCTAGAGAAGCTTTCTTT. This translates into CASSDGAREAFF.

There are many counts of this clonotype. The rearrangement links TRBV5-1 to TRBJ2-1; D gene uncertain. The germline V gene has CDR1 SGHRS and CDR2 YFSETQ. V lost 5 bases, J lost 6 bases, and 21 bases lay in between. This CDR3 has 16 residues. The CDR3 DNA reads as TGCGCCAGCAGGGATAGGGTATCTACCAGCGCCAATGAGCAGTTCTTC. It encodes CASRDRVSTSANEQFF. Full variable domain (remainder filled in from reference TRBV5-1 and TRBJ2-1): KAGVTQTPRYLIKTRGQQVTLSCSPISGHRSVSWYQQTPGQGLQFLFEYFSETQRNKGNFPGRFSGRQFSNSRSEMNVSTLELGDSALYLCASRDRVSTSANEQFFGPGTRLTVL.

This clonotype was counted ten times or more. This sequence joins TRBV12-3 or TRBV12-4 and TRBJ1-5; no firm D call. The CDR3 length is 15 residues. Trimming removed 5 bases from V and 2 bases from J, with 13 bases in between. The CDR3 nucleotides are TGTGCCAGCAGTGCCCATTGGGAGGGCAATCAGCCCCAGCATTTT. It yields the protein CASSAHWEGNQPQHF.

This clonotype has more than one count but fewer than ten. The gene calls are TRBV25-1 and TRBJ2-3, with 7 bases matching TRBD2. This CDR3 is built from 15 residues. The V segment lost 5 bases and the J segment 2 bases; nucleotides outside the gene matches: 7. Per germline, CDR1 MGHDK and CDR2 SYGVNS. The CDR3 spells CASSTLADLTDTQYF. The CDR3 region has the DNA TGTGCCAGCAGTACTCTAGCGGACCTCACAGATACGCAGTATTTT.

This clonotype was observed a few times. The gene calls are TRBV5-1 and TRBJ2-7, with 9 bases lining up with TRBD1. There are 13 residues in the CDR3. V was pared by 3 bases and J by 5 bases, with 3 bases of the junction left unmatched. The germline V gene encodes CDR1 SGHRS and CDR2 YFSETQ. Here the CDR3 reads CASSYGQGNEQYF. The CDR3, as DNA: TGCGCCAGCAGCTATGGACAGGGGAACGAGCAGTACTTC.